This TCR beta chain was recorded in a study of molecular identifiers for immune sequencing clone quantification. TCRdb called the PCR reads again in MiXCR, with one record for every CDR3 protein. The profile shows roughly 320,000 distinct CDR3 sequences, 20% to 25% of them singletons. This clonotype was counted ten times or more. V was pared by 6 bases and J by 3 bases, with 1 base of the junction left unmatched. The length of the CDR3 is 12 residues. Based on a CD8+CD4-CCR7+CD45RA+ profile, naive CD8 T cells were sorted. This TCR came from a human donor in good health. Some libraries in this study had Jurkat cell RNA spiked in. The material sequenced was naive CD8+ T cells from blood, with Jurkat cell RNA spiked in. As to subset: FACS-sorted CD8+CD4-CCR7+CD45RA+ naive T cells. V gene TRBV12-3 or TRBV12-4 combines with J gene TRBJ1-2, with TRBD1 matching 7 bases. CDR3: CASRGQDYGYTF. The CDR3 DNA sequence: TGTGCCAGCAGAGGACAGGACTATGGCTACACCTTC.